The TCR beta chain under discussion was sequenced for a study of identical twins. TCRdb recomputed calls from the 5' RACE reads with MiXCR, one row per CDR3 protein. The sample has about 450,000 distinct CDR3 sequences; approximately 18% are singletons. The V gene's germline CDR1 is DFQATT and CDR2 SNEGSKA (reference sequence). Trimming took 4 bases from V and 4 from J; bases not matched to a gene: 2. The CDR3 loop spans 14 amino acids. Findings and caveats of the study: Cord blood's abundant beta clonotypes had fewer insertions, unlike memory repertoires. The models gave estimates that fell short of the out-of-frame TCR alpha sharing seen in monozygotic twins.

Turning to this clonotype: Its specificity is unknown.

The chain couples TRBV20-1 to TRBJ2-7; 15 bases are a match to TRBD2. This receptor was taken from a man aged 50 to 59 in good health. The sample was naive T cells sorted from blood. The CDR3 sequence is CSAMGLAGGYEQYF. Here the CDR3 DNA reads TGCAGTGCTATGGGACTAGCGGGGGGATACGAGCAGTACTTC.